The 9 T cell receptor beta chains below come from one sample, sequenced in a study of HIV-infected children after antiretroviral therapy interruption. A 3' RACE protocol on RNA, with unique molecular identifiers, produced the TCR library. TCRdb re-analysed the 3' RACE reads in MiXCR, keeping a single row per CDR3 protein. This table holds 30,000 to 40,000 distinct CDR3 sequences, about 7% found once. As to treatment: PENTA 11 planned treatment interruption arm or continuous ART arm. Sequences were derived from CD45RA+ CD4+ T cells from PBMCs, pooled from several time points, sampled from a donor given antiretroviral therapy, either interrupted or continuous. The subset denotes: naive CD4+ CD45RA+ CD45RO- T cells. The receptors stem from a pool of human donors with HIV.

The sample holds many counts of this clonotype. The chain links TRBV3-1 to TRBJ1-2; TRBD1 agrees at 7 bases. CDR1 is LGHDT and CDR2 is YNNKEL in the germline V gene (reference sequence). This CDR3 is 12 amino acids long. With 4 bases clipped from V and 9 bases from J, the junction kept 5 bases outside the gene matches. The CDR3 DNA sequence: TGTGCCAGCAGCCTTCGACAGGGACGCTACACCTTC. Its protein is CASSLRQGRYTF.

Ten or more counts support this clonotype. This sequence joins TRBV4-1 and TRBJ2-3; D remains unclear. CDR1 MGHRA and CDR2 YSYEKL come from the germline V gene. Trimming removed 0 bases at V and 1 base at J, with 8 bases between. The CDR3 is 15 amino acids. CDR3 sequence (DNA): TGCGCCAGCAGCCAAGACTGGGCCCGCACAGATACGCAGTATTTT. Its translation is CASSQDWARTDTQYF.

This clonotype was picked up many times. The CDR3 region has the DNA TGTGCCAGCAGACAAAGACAGGGCGGTCAGCCCCAGCATTTT. Translation: CASRQRQGGQPQHF. The chain carries TRBV27 and TRBJ1-5; the match to TRBD1 covers 7 bases. The V gene's germline CDR1 is MNHEY and CDR2 SMNVEV (reference sequence). This CDR3 is 14 amino acids long. With V trimmed by 6 bases and J by 6 bases, 8 bases remained unmatched.

This clonotype showed up many times. The CDR3 bases are TGCGCCAGCAGCCAAAATGGACAGGGGAAGGGCTACACCTTC. Encoded protein: CASSQNGQGKGYTF. The J gene is TRBJ1-2, the V gene TRBV4-3; 9 bases agree with TRBD1. The trim removed 2 bases at V and 8 bases at J, leaving 6 bases unmatched. The CDR3 runs 14 residues. Germline CDR1 LGHNA, CDR2 YSLEER.

The sample holds many counts of this clonotype. The rearrangement uses TRBV18 and TRBJ2-5; D ambiguous. Trimming took 5 bases from V and 1 from J, leaving 5 bases between them. This CDR3 is built from 12 residues. From germline, CDR1 is KGHSH and CDR2 LQKENI. CDR3 sequence reads: CASSTLQETQYF. CDR3 nucleotides: TGTGCCAGCTCAACCCTCCAAGAGACCCAGTACTTC.

Many counts were recorded for this clonotype. The chain couples TRBV18 to TRBJ2-1; 8 bases are a match to TRBD2. The CDR3 totals 15 residues. Germline assignment: CDR1 KGHSH and CDR2 LQKENI. With V trimmed by 0 bases and J by 7 bases, 5 bases remained unmatched. In DNA, the CDR3 is TGTGCCAGCTCACCACCACCGGGGGGGCAGAATGAGCAGTTCTTC. This encodes CASSPPPGGQNEQFF.

By its share, this clonotype is medium-sized (0.01 to 0.1%). The chain carries TRBV7-9 and TRBJ2-1; D remains ambiguous. The germline gives CDR1 SEHNR, CDR2 FQNEAQ (reference sequence). Trimming took 5 bases from V and 5 from J, leaving 4 bases between them. The CDR3 runs 11 residues. CDR3 sequence (DNA): TGTGCCAGCAGCCAAGACAATGAGCAGTTCTTC. It codes for CASSQDNEQFF.

In this sample, this clonotype turned up many times. The V and J genes are TRBV14 and TRBJ2-3, with D uncertain. This CDR3 contains 13 residues. The germline V gene has CDR1 SGHDN and CDR2 FVKESK. The V and J ends lost 0 bases and 10 bases respectively, with 11 bases between them. CDR3 bases: TGTGCCAGCAGCCAAGATTTGGGAAGTGCGCAGTATTTT. Its protein is CASSQDLGSAQYF. The full variable domain, in which reference TRBV14 and TRBJ2-3 provide the parts outside the CDR3, is EAGVTQFPSHSVIEKGQTVTLRCDPISGHDNLYWYRRVMGKEIKFLLHFVKESKQDESGMPNNRFLAERTGGTYSTLKVQPAELEDSGVYFCASSQDLGSAQYFGPGTRLTVL.

This clonotype was counted at least ten times. The rearrangement uses TRBV11-2 and TRBJ2-7, with D hard to call. Per germline, CDR1 SGHAT and CDR2 FQNNGV. This CDR3 contains 12 residues. Trimming took 5 bases from V and 7 from J, leaving 12 bases between them. This CDR3 reads CASSHPRMEQYF. CDR3 bases: TGTGCCAGCAGCCACCCGCGGATGGAGCAGTACTTC.